The text below deals with one T cell receptor (beta chain). What it binds is not known. This sample was included in a study of Graves' ophthalmopathy and Graves' hyperthyroidism. Whole-study context: There was a collection of peripheral blood at initial diagnosis, before any treatment.

The CDR3 covers 14 residues. Germline V CDR1 and CDR2: MNHEY, SVGAGI. The V gene lost 8 bases and the J gene lost 0 bases, with 13 bases spanning the gap. The study, taken as a whole, reports: Blood was where most expanded thyroid clonotypes above 0.001 frequency also turned up.

Pregnant or lactating patients and those with other autoimmune diseases or uncontrolled infections were excluded. RNA transcripts were the source from which TCR beta CDR3 regions were amplified. The authors performed first-round RT-PCR with HTBI primers and then a second-round multiplex PCR. TCRdb re-derived calls from the multiplex PCR reads in MiXCR, one entry per CDR3 protein. The sample records about 220,000 distinct CDR3 sequences, under 25% being singletons. The receptor was isolated from a woman aged 45-65 years with Graves' ophthalmopathy. The chain recombines TRBV6-5 with TRBJ1-1, with D unclear. Sequencing used peripheral blood. In DNA, the CDR3 is TGTGCCAGCGGTTCAAGGAGATTGAACACTGAAGCTTTCTTT. It yields the protein CASGSRRLNTEAFF.